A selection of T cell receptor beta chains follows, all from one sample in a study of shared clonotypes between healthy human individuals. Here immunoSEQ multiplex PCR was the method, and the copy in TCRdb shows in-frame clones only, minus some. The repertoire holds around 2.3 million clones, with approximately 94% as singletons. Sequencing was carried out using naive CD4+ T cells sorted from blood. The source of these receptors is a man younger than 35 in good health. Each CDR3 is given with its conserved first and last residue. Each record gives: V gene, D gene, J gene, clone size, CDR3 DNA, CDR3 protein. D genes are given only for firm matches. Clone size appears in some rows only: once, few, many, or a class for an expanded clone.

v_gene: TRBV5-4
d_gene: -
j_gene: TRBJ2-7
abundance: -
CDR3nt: TGTGCCAGCAGCTTTTCGGGGGCCCAGGACTACGAGCAGTACTTC
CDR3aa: CASSFSGAQDYEQYF

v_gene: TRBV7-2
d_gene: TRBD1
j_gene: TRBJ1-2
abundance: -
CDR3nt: TGTGCCAGCAGCCTAGTGACAGGGGACTATGGCTACACCTTC
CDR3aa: CASSLVTGDYGYTF

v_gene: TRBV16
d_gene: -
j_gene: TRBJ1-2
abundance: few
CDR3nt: TGTGCCAGCAGCCAAAGCAGGGACTATGGCTACACCTTC
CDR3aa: CASSQSRDYGYTF

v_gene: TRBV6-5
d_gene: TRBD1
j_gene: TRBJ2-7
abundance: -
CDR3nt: TGTGCCAGCAGTTACGGTCGGGACAGCACCTACGAGCAGTACTTC
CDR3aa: CASSYGRDSTYEQYF

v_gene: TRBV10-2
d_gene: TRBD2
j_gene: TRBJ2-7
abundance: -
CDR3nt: TGCGCCAGCAGTGATACTAGCGGGGGCTCCTACGAGCAGTACTTC
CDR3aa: CASSDTSGGSYEQYF

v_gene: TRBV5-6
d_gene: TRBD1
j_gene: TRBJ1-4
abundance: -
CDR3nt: TGTGCCAGCAGCTTGTGGGGACAGGGAAATGAAAAACTGTTTTTT
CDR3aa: CASSLWGQGNEKLFF

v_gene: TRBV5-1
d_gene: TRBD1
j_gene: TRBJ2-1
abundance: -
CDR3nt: TGCGCCAGCAGCCCCAGGACAGGGTGGGATAATGAGCAGTTCTTC
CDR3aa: CASSPRTGWDNEQFF

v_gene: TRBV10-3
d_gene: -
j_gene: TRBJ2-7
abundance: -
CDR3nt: TGTGCCATCAGTGACCTACAGGTGGCCTACGAGCAGTACTTC
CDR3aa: CAISDLQVAYEQYF

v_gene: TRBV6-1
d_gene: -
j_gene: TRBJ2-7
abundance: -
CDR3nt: TGTGCCAGCAGTACCGGGACATCCTACGAGCAGTACTTC
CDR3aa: CASSTGTSYEQYF

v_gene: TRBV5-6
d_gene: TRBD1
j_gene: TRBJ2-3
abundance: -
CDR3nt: TGTGCCAGCAGCTTGGGGGACAGGGCCGATACGCAGTATTTT
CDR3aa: CASSLGDRADTQYF

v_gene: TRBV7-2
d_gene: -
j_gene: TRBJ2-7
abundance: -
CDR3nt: TGTGCCAGCAGCTTAGCGGGTCCCTTCGAGCAGTACTTC
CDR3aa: CASSLAGPFEQYF

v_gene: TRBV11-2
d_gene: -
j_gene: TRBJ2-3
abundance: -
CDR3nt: TGTGCCAGCAGCTACCAAGGCACAGATACGCAGTATTTT
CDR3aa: CASSYQGTDTQYF

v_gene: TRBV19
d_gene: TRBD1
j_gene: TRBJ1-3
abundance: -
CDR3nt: TGTGCCAGTACCGGACAGGGGAGGGGAAACACCATATATTTT
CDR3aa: CASTGQGRGNTIYF

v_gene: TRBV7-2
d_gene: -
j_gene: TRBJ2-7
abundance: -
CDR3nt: TGTGCCAGCAGCTTAGGGCAGGGACGCCTCGAGCAGTACTTC
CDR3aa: CASSLGQGRLEQYF

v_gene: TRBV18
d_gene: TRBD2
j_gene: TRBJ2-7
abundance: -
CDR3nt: TGTGCCAGCTCACCAGGGACTAGCGGTTACTACGAGCAGTACTTC
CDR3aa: CASSPGTSGYYEQYF

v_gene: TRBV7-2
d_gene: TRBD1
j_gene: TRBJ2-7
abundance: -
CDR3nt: TGTGCCAGCAGCTTAGTTTGGGGTGGTGGGCAGGGGGCCTACGAGCAGTACTTC
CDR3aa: CASSLVWGGGQGAYEQYF

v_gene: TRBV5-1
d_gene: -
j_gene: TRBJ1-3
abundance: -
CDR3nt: TGCGCCAGCAGCCGGGCCTCCGAGGTTGACACCATATATTTT
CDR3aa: CASSRASEVDTIYF

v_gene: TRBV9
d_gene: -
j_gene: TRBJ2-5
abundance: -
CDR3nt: TGTGCCAGCAGCGTAGTGGGGGGCGAGACCCAGTACTTC
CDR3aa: CASSVVGGETQYF

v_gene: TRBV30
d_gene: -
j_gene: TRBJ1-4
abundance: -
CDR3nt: TGTGCCTGGGGGATAAGGGGCAGCCTGTACGAAAAACTGTTTTTT
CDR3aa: CAWGIRGSLYEKLFF

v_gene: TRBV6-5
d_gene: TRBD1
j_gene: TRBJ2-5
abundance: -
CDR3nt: TGTGCCAGCAGTTCCGGGACAGGGCTTGAGACCCAGTACTTC
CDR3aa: CASSSGTGLETQYF

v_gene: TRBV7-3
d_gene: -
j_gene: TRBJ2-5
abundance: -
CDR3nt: TGTGCCAGCAGCTCGGACCAAAGAGGGGCCCAGTACTTC
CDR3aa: CASSSDQRGAQYF

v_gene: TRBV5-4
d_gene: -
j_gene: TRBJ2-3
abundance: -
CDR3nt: TGTGCCAGCAGCTTGGCACCTACTAGCACAGATACGCAGTATTTT
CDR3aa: CASSLAPTSTDTQYF

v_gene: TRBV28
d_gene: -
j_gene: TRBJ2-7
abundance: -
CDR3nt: TGTGCCAGCAGTAAAGCAGTGACCTACGAGCAGTACTTC
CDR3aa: CASSKAVTYEQYF

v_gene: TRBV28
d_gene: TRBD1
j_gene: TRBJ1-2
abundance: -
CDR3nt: TGTGCCAGCAGTATCCTAACAAGACAGGGAGCTAACTATGGCTACACCTTC
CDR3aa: CASSILTRQGANYGYTF

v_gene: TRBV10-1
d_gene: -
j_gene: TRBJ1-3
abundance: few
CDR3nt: TGCGCCAGCAGTGAAAACAACTCTGGAAACACCATATATTTT
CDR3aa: CASSENNSGNTIYF

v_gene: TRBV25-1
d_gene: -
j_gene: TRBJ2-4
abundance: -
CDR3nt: TGTGCCAGCAGTGGGGTGAATGCGGACATTCAGTACTTC
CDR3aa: CASSGVNADIQYF

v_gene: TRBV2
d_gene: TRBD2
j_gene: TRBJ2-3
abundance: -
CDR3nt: TGTGCCAGCAGAGTCGGGACTAGCGGGAGCCGGGCAGATACGCAGTATTTT
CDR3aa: CASRVGTSGSRADTQYF

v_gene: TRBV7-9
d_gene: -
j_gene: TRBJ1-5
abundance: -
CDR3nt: TGTGCCAGCAGCTCTGGATGGAGCCATCAGCCCCAGCATTTT
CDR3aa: CASSSGWSHQPQHF

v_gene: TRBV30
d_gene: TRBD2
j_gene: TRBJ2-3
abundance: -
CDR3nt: TGTGCCTCATACGGGGGGGCTTTGGATACGCAGTATTTT
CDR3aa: CASYGGALDTQYF

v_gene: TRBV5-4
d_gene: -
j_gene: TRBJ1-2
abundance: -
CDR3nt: TGTGCCAGCAGCTTGGATGGGGGAAACTATGGCTACACCTTC
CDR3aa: CASSLDGGNYGYTF

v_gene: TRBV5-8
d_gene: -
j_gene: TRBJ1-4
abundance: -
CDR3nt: TGTGCCAGCAGCTTGGGACTAAAACTGTTTTTT
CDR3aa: CASSLGLKLFF

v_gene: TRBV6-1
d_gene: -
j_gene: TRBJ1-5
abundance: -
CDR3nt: TGTGCCAGCAGTGAAGCGAGGGTTCAGCCCCAGCATTTT
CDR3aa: CASSEARVQPQHF

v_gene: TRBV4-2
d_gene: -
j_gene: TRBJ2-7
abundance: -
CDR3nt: TGTGCCAGCAGCCAAGGAGGGAGCTCCTACGAGCAGTACTTC
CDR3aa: CASSQGGSSYEQYF

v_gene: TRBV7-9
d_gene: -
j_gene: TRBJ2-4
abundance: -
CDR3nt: TGTGCCAGCAGCTCGTCCGTAGTAGGGACCAACGGCGACAAAAACATTCAGTACTTC
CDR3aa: CASSSSVVGTNGDKNIQYF

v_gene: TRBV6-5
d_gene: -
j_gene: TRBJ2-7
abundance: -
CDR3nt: TGTGCCAGCAGTTACAATCAGTACTACGAGCAGTACTTC
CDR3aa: CASSYNQYYEQYF

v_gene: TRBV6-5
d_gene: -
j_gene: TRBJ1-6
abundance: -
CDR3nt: TGTGCCAGCAGTTACTCGGCCAGTGACGGTTCACCCCTCCACTTT
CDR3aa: CASSYSASDGSPLHF

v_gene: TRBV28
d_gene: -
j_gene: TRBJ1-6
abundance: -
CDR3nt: TGTGCCAGCAGTTTCAGGGGAAGTAATTCACCCCTCCACTTT
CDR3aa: CASSFRGSNSPLHF

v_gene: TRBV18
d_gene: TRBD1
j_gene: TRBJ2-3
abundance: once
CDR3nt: TGTGCCAGCTCACCCATATTACCGGGACAGGGGGCGCAAAGAGATACGCAGTATTTT
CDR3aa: CASSPILPGQGAQRDTQYF

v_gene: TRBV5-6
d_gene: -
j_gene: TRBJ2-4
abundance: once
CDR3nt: TGTGCCAGCAGCTTGGTCACCAGGGACGGCATTCAGTACTTC
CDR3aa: CASSLVTRDGIQYF

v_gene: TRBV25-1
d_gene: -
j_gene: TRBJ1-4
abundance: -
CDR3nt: TGTGCCAGCAGGAGGCTCGATGAAAAACTGTTTTTT
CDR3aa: CASRRLDEKLFF

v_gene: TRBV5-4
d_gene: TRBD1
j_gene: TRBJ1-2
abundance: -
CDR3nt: TGTGCCAGCAGCTTATACCAGGGGGATGGAGCTAACTATGGCTACACCTTC
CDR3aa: CASSLYQGDGANYGYTF

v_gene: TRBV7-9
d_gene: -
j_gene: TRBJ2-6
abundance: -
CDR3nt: TGTGCCAGCAGCTTCACGGATCCTGGGGCCAACGTCCTGACTTTC
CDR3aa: CASSFTDPGANVLTF

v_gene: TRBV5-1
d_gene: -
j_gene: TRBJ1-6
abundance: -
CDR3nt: TGCGCCAGCAGCCCCGGCGAGGGATGGGTATCACCCCTCCACTTT
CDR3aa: CASSPGEGWVSPLHF

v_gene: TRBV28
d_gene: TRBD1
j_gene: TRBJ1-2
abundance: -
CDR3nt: TGTGCCAGCAGTCTCCAGACCGGGACAGGGGGCGTCTATGGCTACACCTTC
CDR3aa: CASSLQTGTGGVYGYTF

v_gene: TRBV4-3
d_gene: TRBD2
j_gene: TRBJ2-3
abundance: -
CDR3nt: TGCGCCAGCAGCCAAGACGCTAGCGGGAGTTGGGATACGCAGTATTTT
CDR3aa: CASSQDASGSWDTQYF